The 27 T cell receptor beta chains below were found in one sample sequenced in a study of blood T cell repertoires in COVID-19 (dated by TCRdb to the early 2020s). The library came from the immunoSEQ multiplex PCR assay. As stored in TCRdb, this immuneACCESS dataset retains in-frame rearrangements with V and J assigned. A fraction of the clones does not appear; measured against another copy, unresolved V genes explain less than half of the discrepancy, and the remainder lacks a known reason. Present in this sample are about 240,000 clones, around 89% of which were seen just once. The ten largest clonotypes hold roughly 9% of the sample. The sample taken for sequencing was PBMCs or T cells enriched from blood (not recorded which). The receptors were gathered from a man aged 40-50 years who had recovered from COVID-19.

The chain couples TRBV19 to TRBJ1-1; 7 nucleotides align to TRBD1. Losses at the gene ends were 2 bases for V and 1 base for J; bases not matched to a gene: 4. There are 15 residues in the CDR3. The germline V gene has CDR1 LNHDA and CDR2 SQIVND (reference sequence). CDR3 sequence: CASSIMGQPNTEAFF. The CDR3, as DNA: TGTGCCAGTAGTATAATGGGACAGCCGAACACTGAAGCTTTCTTT.

This chain's CDR3 is CAISDAVPYEQYF. The DNA for the CDR3 is TGTGCCATCAGTGATGCGGTCCCCTACGAGCAGTACTTC. The chain combines TRBV10-3 with TRBJ2-7, with D uncertain. The CDR3 extends over 13 amino acids. Trimming removed 3 bases from V and 2 bases from J, with 8 bases in between. Germline values: CDR1 ENHRY, CDR2 SYGVKD.

The gene calls are TRBV5-6 and TRBJ1-5; possible D gene TRBD1, 5 bases. This CDR3 is built from 13 residues. From germline, CDR1 is SGHDT and CDR2 YYEEEE. Trimming removed 2 bases at V and 5 bases at J, with 8 bases between. CDR3 nucleotide sequence: TGTGCCAGCAGCTTCGGAGGGGATCAGCCCCAGCATTTT. This gives the protein CASSFGGDQPQHF.

This clone was seen just once. The CDR3 DNA sequence: TGTGCCAGCAGACATTTACAGCTTGAAGCTTTCTTT. It yields the protein CASRHLQLEAFF. The gene calls are TRBV28 and TRBJ1-1, with D hard to call. In germline, CDR1 is MDHEN, CDR2 SYDVKM. This CDR3 has 12 residues. The germline V and J ends were trimmed by 6 bases and 7 bases, with 12 bases remaining between them.

The J gene is TRBJ1-4, the V gene TRBV14, with no clear D. V gave up 2 bases and J gave up 3 bases, with 10 bases separating them. The CDR3 is 15 residues long. Looked up from germline, CDR1 is SGHDN and CDR2 is FVKESK. The CDR3 DNA reads TGTGCCAGCAGCCAATTTGGCCCTTCTAATGAAAAACTGTTTTTT. Amino acids: CASSQFGPSNEKLFF.

The V and J genes are TRBV27 and TRBJ1-1; TRBD1 matches at 8 bases. Germline-derived CDR1 and CDR2 are MNHEY and SMNVEV (reference sequence). The CDR3 sequence is 16 residues long. J lost 1 base, V lost 1 base, and 5 bases had no gene match. CDR3 loop: CASSLWGTGGNTEAFF. CDR3 nucleotides: TGTGCCAGCAGTTTATGGGGCACAGGGGGGAACACTGAAGCTTTCTTT.

The chain is built from TRBV21-1 and TRBJ1-5. TRBV21-1 is listed as a pseudogene. CDR3 length equals 13 residues. This CDR3 is CASSGGVCQPQHF. CDR3 nucleotides: TGTGCCAGCTCGGGAGGGGTTTGTCAGCCCCAGCATTTT.

The V gene is TRBV6-2 or TRBV6-3, the J gene TRBJ1-1; 8 nucleotides agree with TRBD1. Trimming removed 1 base from V and 1 base from J; junction bases left unmatched: 11. The CDR3 is made up of 18 amino acids. Per germline, CDR1 MNHEY and CDR2 SVGEGT. CDR3 in amino acids: CASSYFPGQGVWNTEAFF. The CDR3, as DNA: TGTGCCAGCAGTTACTTTCCAGGACAGGGTGTGTGGAACACTGAAGCTTTCTTT.

This clone appeared once. CDR3 residues: CASSSDRFVPNTEAFF. CDR3 nucleotides: TGTGCCAGCAGCTCCGACAGGTTCGTCCCGAACACTGAAGCTTTCTTT. The chain joins TRBV11-2 to TRBJ1-1, with D perhaps matching TRBD1 (6 bases). The CDR3 is 16 residues long. Germline V gene sequence: CDR1 SGHAT, CDR2 FQNNGV. V lost 4 bases and J 1 base, leaving 16 bases between the germline ends.

This clone has a single count. The V and J genes are TRBV6-5 and TRBJ1-1; possible D gene TRBD1, 6 bases. The CDR3 length is 15 residues. Germline CDR1 is MNHEY and CDR2 is SVGAGI. Deletions cut 5 bases from V and 0 bases from J, with 13 bases between. Here the CDR3 DNA reads TGTGCCAGCAGTCCCCCGGGGGGCCTGAACACTGAAGCTTTCTTT. Its translation: CASSPPGGLNTEAFF.

The chain combines TRBV28 with TRBJ2-2, with 7 bases that match TRBD2. This CDR3 is 15 amino acids long. Germline CDR1 MDHEN, CDR2 SYDVKM. The V segment lost 2 bases and the J segment 3 bases; nucleotides outside the gene matches: 3. DNA of the CDR3: TGTGCCAGCAGTTTACCGGGAGGCCACACCGGGGAGCTGTTTTTT. It codes for CASSLPGGHTGELFF.

The J gene is TRBJ1-5, the V gene TRBV5-6; TRBD1 matches 8 bases. V dropped 5 bases and J dropped 0; count of bases not matched to a gene: 10. The germline gives CDR1 SGHDT, CDR2 YYEEEE. The CDR3 spans 17 residues. The CDR3 is CASSYRGSKYSNQPQHF. The CDR3, as DNA: TGTGCCAGCAGTTACAGGGGGTCGAAGTATAGCAATCAGCCCCAGCATTTT.

This chain links TRBV2 with TRBJ1-2, with 8 bases that match TRBD1. The V gene end was trimmed by 7 bases and the J gene end by 2 bases; junction bases not matched to a gene: 12. The CDR3 extends over 16 amino acids. The V gene's germline CDR1 is SNHLY and CDR2 FYNNEI. The CDR3 bases are TGTGCCAGCATGAGGCAGGGGGCCAAAGGAAACTATGGCTACACCTTC. Translation: CASMRQGAKGNYGYTF.

This sequence joins TRBV10-3 and TRBJ2-5, with 12 bases identical to TRBD2. After removal of 0 bases from V and 5 bases from J, the junction contained 4 bases not matched to a gene. The CDR3 runs 16 residues. The V gene's germline CDR1 is ENHRY and CDR2 SYGVKD. CDR3 region: CAISESALAGGETQYF. The CDR3, as DNA: TGTGCCATCAGTGAGTCAGCACTAGCGGGGGGTGAGACCCAGTACTTC.

The chain couples TRBV11-1 to TRBJ1-5; D possibly corresponds to TRBD1 (6 bases). The length of the CDR3 is 13 residues. The germline V gene encodes CDR1 SGHAT and CDR2 FQDESV (reference sequence). Trimming left V 5 bases short and J 5 bases short, with 10 bases between. CDR3 DNA sequence: TGTGCCAGCAGCCTCAGGGGAGATCAGCCCCAGCATTTT. This translates into CASSLRGDQPQHF.

The rearrangement links TRBV5-1 to TRBJ1-5; D call uncertain. Between the trimmed V and J ends, which lost 0 bases and 4 bases, there was a span of 5 bases. The CDR3 extends over 13 amino acids. Germline V gene lookup returns CDR1 SGHRS and CDR2 YFSETQ. The CDR3 is CASSLDANQPQHF. CDR3 nucleotides: TGCGCCAGCAGCTTGGATGCGAATCAGCCCCAGCATTTT.

This chain connects TRBV12-3 or TRBV12-4 to TRBJ2-2; D is possibly TRBD2 (7 bases). The CDR3 is 13 amino acids. V lost 10 bases to trimming and J lost 2 bases, with 11 bases between them. The CDR3 region has the DNA TGTGCCACGGGGGGCAGAAACACCGGGGAGCTGTTTTTT. It is translated as CATGGRNTGELFF.

This chain connects TRBV10-3 to TRBJ1-1; 10 bases line up with TRBD1. Germline V gene sequence: CDR1 ENHRY, CDR2 SYGVKD. The CDR3 consists of 13 residues. Trimming took 4 bases from V and 6 from J; bases not matched to a gene: 2. In nucleotides, the CDR3 is TGTGCCATCAGTGGACAGGGGGCCCCTGAAGCTTTCTTT. Translation gives CAISGQGAPEAFF.

The chain couples TRBV6-5 to TRBJ1-5, with TRBD1 identical over 8 bases. The CDR3 runs to 14 residues. CDR1 and CDR2 from the germline V gene are MNHEY and SVGAGI. The ends lost 5 bases at V and 9 bases at J; junction bases unmatched: 9. The CDR3 reads CASSLGQGGGPQHF. DNA for the CDR3: TGTGCCAGCAGTCTAGGACAGGGTGGAGGGCCCCAGCATTTT.

The CDR3: CASSVGTSGQYNEQFF. CDR3 coding DNA: TGTGCCAGCAGCGTGGGGACTAGCGGGCAGTACAATGAGCAGTTCTTC. The chain recombines TRBV9 with TRBJ2-1; 12 bases are a match to TRBD2. Trimming cost V 2 bases and J 4 bases; bases outside gene matches: 4. CDR1 is SGDLS, CDR2 YYNGEE, per germline. The CDR3 spans 16 residues.

This clone has only one observation. The genes are TRBV10-3 and TRBJ2-7, with unresolved D. CDR3 size: 13 residues. Germline V CDR1 and CDR2: ENHRY, SYGVKD. Trimming left V 5 bases short and J 6 bases short, with 14 bases between. CDR3 DNA: TGTGCCATCAGTCCTTTATCGCCGGGCGAGCAGTACTTC. Translated: CAISPLSPGEQYF.

The rearrangement links TRBV6-4 to TRBJ1-2, with no clear D. The V end was cut by 6 bases, the J end by 8 bases, with 16 bases between. Germline V CDR1 and CDR2: MRHNA, SNTAGT. The CDR3 consists of 13 residues. The CDR3 DNA is TGTGCCAGCAGCCCAGACCGGGGTTTCGGCTACACCTTC. Protein sequence: CASSPDRGFGYTF.

The chain joins TRBV5-1 to TRBJ2-2; tentative D call: TRBD2 (5 bases). Germline CDR1 SGHRS, CDR2 YFSETQ. This CDR3 spans 15 amino acids. Trimming shortened V by 0 bases and J by 1 base, and 7 bases separated the two germline ends. The CDR3 nucleotides read TGCGCCAGCAGCTTGGTAGGAGGGAACACCGGGGAGCTGTTTTTT. Translating it yields CASSLVGGNTGELFF.

This clone was seen once. The CDR3 reads CASSRDRTNEQFF. The CDR3 DNA sequence: TGTGCCAGCAGCAGGGACAGAACTAATGAGCAGTTCTTC. J is TRBJ2-1 and V is TRBV12-3 or TRBV12-4; 7 nucleotides match TRBD1. J lost 7 bases, V lost 6 bases, and 6 bases had no gene match. The CDR3 consists of 13 residues.

The chain links TRBV5-1 to TRBJ2-7, with no clear D. Per germline, CDR1 SGHRS and CDR2 YFSETQ. The CDR3 is 16 amino acids. Trimming removed 4 bases from V and 0 bases from J, with 17 bases in between. For the CDR3, the DNA is TGCGCCAGCAGCCTACCTACCTACAGCCCCTCCTACGAGCAGTACTTC. The encoded protein is CASSLPTYSPSYEQYF. The full variable domain, in which reference TRBV5-1 and TRBJ2-7 provide the parts outside the CDR3, is KAGVTQTPRYLIKTRGQQVTLSCSPISGHRSVSWYQQTPGQGLQFLFEYFSETQRNKGNFPGRFSGRQFSNSRSEMNVSTLELGDSALYLCASSLPTYSPSYEQYFGPGTRLTVT.

The chain employs TRBV5-1 and TRBJ2-2; tentative D call: TRBD2 (7 bases). V lost 4 bases to trimming and J lost 5 bases, with 12 bases between them. The germline gives CDR1 SGHRS, CDR2 YFSETQ. The CDR3 totals 14 residues. CDR3 amino acids: CASSGGAVTGELFF. The CDR3 DNA reads as TGCGCCAGCAGCGGGGGGGCCGTTACCGGGGAGCTGTTTTTT.

V and J are TRBV19 and TRBJ1-1, with D unresolved. CDR3 length equals 13 residues. Per germline, CDR1 LNHDA and CDR2 SQIVND (reference sequence). V dropped 2 bases and J dropped 1 base, with 5 bases sitting between them. The CDR3 reads CASSITGNTEAFF. The CDR3 nucleotides are TGTGCCAGTAGTATAACGGGGAACACTGAAGCTTTCTTT.